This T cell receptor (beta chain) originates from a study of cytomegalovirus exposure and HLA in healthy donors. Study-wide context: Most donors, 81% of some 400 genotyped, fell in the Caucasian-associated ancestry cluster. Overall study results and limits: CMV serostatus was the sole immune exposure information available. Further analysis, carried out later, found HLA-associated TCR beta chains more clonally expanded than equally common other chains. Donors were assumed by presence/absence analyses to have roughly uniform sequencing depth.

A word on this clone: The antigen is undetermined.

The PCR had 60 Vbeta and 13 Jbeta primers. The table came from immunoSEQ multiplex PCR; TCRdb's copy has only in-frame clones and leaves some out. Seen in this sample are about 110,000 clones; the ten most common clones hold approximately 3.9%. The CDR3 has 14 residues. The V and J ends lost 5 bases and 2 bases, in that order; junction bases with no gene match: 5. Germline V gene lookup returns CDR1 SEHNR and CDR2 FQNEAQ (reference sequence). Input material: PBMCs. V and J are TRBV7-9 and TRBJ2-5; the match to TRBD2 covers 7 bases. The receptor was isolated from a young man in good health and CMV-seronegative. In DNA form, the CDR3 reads TGTGCCAGCAGCCGTAGCGGGCCTCAAGAGACCCAGTACTTC. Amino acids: CASSRSGPQETQYF.